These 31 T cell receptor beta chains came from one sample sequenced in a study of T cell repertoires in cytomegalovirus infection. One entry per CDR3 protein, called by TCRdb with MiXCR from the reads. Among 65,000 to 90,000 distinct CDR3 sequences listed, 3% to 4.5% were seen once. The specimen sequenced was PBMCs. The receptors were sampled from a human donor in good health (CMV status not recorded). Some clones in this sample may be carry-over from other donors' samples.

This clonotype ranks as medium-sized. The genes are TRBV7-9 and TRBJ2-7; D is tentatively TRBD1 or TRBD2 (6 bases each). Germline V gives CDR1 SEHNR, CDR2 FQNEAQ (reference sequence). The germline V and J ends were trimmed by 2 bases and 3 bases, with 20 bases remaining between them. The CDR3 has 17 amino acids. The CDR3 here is CASSLRGVGTDDYEQYF. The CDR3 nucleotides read TGTGCCAGCAGCTTAAGGGGGGTGGGGACTGATGACTACGAGCAGTACTTC.

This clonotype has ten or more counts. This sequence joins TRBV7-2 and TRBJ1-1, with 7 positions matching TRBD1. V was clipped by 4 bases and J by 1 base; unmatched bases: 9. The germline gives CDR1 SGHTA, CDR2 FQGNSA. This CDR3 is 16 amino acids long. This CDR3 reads CASSWRTGGENTEAFF. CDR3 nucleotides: TGTGCCAGCAGCTGGAGGACAGGCGGGGAGAACACTGAAGCTTTCTTT.

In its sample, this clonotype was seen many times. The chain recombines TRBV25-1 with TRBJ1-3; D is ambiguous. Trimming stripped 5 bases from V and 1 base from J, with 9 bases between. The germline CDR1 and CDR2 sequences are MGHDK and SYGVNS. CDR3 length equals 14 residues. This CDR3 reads CASSTTLSGNTIYF. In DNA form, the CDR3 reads TGTGCCAGCAGTACCACCTTGTCTGGAAACACCATATATTTT.

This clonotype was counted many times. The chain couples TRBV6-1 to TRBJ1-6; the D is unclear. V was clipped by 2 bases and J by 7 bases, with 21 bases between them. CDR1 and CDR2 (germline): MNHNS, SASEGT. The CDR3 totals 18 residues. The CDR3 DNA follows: TGTGCCAGCAGTGAATATCGGGTCAGCCTCTTAGAAAATTCACCCCTCCACTTT. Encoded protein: CASSEYRVSLLENSPLHF.

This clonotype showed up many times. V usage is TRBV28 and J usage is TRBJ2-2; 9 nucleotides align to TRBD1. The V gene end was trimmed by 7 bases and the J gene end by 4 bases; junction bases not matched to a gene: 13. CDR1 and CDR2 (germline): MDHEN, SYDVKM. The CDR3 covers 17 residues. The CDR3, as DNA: TGTGCCAGCACCCCACTCCCGGGACAGGGAAGCACCGGGGAGCTGTTTTTT. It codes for CASTPLPGQGSTGELFF.

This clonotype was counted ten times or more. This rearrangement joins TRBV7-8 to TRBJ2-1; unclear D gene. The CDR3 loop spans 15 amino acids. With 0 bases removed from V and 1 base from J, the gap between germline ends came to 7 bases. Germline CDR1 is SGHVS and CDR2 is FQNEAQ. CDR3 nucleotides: TGTGCCAGCAGCTTAGCGGCCGTATCCTACAATGAGCAGTTCTTC. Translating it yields CASSLAAVSYNEQFF.

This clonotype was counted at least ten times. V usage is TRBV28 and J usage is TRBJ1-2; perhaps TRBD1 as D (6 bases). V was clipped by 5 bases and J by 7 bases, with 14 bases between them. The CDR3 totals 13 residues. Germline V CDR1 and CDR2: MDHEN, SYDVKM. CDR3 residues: CASSMGTSPGYTF. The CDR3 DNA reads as TGTGCCAGCAGTATGGGGACATCTCCTGGCTACACCTTC.

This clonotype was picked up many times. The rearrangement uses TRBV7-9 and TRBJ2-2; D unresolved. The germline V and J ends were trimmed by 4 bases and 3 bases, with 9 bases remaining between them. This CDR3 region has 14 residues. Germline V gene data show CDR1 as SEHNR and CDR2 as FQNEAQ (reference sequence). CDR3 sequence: CASSSTGYTGELFF. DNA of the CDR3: TGTGCCAGCAGCTCGACGGGCTACACCGGGGAGCTGTTTTTT.

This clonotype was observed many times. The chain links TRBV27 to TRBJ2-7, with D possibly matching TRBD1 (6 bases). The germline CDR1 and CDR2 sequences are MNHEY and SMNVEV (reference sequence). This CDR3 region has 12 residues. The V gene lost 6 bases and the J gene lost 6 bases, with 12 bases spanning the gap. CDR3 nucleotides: TGTGCCAGCAGAAAAACAGGGATCGAGCAGTACTTC. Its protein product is CASRKTGIEQYF.

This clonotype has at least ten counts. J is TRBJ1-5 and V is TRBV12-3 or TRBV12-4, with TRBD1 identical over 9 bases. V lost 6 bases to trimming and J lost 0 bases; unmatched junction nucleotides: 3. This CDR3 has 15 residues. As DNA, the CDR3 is TGTGCCAGCAGCCCGACAGGGGGTAGCAATCAGCCCCAGCATTTT. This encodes CASSPTGGSNQPQHF.

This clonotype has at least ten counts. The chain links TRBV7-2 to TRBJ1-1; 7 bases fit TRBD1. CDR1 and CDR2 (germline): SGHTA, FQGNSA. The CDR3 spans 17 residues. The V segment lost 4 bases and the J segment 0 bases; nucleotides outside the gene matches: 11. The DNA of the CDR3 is TGTGCCAGCAGCTCCGAGGGGACAGCCCGAATGAACACTGAAGCTTTCTTT. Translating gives CASSSEGTARMNTEAFF.

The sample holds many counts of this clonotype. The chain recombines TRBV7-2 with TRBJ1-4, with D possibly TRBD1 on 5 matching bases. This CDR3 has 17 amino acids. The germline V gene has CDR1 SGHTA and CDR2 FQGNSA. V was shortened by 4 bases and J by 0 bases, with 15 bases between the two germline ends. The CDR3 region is CASSSISYRSTNEKLFF. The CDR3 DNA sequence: TGTGCCAGCAGCTCCATATCGTACAGGTCAACTAATGAAAAACTGTTTTTT.

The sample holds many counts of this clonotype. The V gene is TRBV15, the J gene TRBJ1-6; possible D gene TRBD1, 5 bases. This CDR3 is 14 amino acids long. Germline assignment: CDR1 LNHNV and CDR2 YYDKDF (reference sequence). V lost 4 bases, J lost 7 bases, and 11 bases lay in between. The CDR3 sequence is CATSKGAANSPLHF. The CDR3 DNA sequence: TGTGCCACCAGCAAAGGGGCAGCAAATTCACCCCTCCACTTT. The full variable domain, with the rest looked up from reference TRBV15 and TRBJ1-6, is DAMVIQNPRYQVTQFGKPVTLSCSQTLNHNVMYWYQQKSSQAPKLLFHYYDKDFNNEADTPDNFQSRRPNTSFCFLDIRSPGLGDTAMYLCATSKGAANSPLHFGNGTRLTVT.

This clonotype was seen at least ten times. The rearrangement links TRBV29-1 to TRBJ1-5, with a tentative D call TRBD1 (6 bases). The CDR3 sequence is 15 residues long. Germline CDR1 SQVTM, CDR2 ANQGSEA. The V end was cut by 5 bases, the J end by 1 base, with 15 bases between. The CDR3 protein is CSVSSIGGSNQPQHF. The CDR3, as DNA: TGCAGCGTTTCCTCAATAGGGGGAAGCAATCAGCCCCAGCATTTT.

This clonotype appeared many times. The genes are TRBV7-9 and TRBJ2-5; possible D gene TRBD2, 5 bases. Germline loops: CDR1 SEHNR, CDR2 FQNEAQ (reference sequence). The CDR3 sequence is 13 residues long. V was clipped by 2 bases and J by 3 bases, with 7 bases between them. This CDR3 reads CASSLLGEETQYF. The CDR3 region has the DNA TGTGCCAGCAGCTTATTGGGAGAAGAGACCCAGTACTTC.

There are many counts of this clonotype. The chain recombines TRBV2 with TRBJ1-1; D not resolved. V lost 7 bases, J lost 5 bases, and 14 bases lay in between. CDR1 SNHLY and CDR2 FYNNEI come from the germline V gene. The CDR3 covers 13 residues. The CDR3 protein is CASTISLGTEAFF. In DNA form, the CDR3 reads TGTGCCAGCACTATTAGCCTGGGAACTGAAGCTTTCTTT. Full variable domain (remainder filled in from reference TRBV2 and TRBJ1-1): EPEVTQTPSHQVTQMGQEVILRCVPISNHLYFYWYRQILGQKVEFLVSFYNNEISEKSEIFDDQFSVERPDGSNFTLKIRSTKLEDSAMYFCASTISLGTEAFFGQGTRLTVV.

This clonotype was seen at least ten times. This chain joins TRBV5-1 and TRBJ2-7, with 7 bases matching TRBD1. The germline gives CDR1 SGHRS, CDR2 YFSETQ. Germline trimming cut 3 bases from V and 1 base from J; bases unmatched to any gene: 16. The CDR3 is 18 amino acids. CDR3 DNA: TGCGCCAGCAGCTCCAATCCTTCTGACAGGGCCCGTTCCTACGAGCAGTACTTC. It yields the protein CASSSNPSDRARSYEQYF.

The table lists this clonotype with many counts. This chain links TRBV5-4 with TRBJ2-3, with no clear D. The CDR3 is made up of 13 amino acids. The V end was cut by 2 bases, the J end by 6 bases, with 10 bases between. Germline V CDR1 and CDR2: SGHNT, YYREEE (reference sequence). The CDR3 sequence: CASSFALGDTQYF. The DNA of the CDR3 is TGTGCCAGCAGCTTCGCCCTAGGGGATACGCAGTATTTT.

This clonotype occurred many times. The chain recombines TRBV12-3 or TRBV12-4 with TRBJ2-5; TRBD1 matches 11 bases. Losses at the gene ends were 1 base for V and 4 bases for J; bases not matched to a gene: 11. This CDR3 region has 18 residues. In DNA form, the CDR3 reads TGTGCCAGCAGTTTAGAGGTATTCGGACAGGGGGCAGGAGAGACCCAGTACTTC. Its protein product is CASSLEVFGQGAGETQYF.

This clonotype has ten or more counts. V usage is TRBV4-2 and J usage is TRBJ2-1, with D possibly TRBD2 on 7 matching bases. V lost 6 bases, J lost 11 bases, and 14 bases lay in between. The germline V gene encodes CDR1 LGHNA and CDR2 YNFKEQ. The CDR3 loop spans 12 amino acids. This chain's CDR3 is CASREMGGQQFF. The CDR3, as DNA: TGTGCCAGCAGGGAAATGGGGGGGCAGCAGTTCTTC.

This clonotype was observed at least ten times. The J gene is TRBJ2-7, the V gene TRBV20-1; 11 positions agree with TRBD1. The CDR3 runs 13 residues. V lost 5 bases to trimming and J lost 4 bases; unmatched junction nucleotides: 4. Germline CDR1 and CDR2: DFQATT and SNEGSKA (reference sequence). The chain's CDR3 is CSAEDRGRYEQYF. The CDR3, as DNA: TGCAGTGCTGAGGACAGGGGGCGGTACGAGCAGTACTTC.

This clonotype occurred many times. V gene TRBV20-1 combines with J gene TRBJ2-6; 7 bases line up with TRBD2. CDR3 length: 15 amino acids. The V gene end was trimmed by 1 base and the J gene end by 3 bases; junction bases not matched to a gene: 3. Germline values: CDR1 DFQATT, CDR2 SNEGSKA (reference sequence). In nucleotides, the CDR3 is TGCAGTGCTAGAGTGGGAGGGTTTGGGGCCAACGTCCTGACTTTC. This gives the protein CSARVGGFGANVLTF.

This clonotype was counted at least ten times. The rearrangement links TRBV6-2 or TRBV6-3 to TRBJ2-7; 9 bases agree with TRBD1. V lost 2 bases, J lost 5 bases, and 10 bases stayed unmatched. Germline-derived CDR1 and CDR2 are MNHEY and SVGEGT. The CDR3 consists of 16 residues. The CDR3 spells CASSYPGTGRLHEQYF. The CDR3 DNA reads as TGTGCCAGCAGTTACCCCGGGACAGGGAGACTCCACGAGCAGTACTTC.

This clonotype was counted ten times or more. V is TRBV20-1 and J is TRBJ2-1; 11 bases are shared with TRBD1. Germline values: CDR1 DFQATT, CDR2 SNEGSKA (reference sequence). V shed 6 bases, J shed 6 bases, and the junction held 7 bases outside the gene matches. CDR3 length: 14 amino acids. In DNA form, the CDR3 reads TGCAGTGCGCCGGGACAGGGGGTTCGCAATGAGCAGTTCTTC. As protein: CSAPGQGVRNEQFF.

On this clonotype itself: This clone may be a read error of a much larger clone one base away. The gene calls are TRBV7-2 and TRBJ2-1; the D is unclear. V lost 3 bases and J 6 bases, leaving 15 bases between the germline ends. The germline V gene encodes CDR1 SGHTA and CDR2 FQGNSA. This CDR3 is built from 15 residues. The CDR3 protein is CASSLRLPPFNEQFF. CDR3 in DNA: TGTGCCAGCAGCTTGAGACTCCCCCCCTTCAATGAGCAGTTCTTC.

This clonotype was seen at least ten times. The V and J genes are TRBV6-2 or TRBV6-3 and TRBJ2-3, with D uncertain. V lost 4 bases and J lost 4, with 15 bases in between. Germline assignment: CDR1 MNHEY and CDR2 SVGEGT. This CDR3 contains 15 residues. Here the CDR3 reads CASSSGAGLADTQYF. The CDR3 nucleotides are TGTGCCAGCAGTTCGGGTGCAGGCCTAGCAGATACGCAGTATTTT.

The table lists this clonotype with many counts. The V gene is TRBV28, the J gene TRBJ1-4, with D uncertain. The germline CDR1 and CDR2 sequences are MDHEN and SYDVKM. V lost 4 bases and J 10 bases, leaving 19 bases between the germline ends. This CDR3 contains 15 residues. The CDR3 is CASSWSRRVHGKLFF. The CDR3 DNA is TGTGCCAGCAGTTGGAGCCGCAGAGTCCATGGAAAACTGTTTTTT.

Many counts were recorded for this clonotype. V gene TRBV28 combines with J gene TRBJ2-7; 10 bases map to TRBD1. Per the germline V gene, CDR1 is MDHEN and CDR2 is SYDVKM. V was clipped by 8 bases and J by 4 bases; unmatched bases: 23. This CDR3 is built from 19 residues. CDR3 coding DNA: TGTGCCAGCCGGTCAGGTCCGGCGCCGGGACAGGGGACCGGTTACGAGCAGTACTTC. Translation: CASRSGPAPGQGTGYEQYF.

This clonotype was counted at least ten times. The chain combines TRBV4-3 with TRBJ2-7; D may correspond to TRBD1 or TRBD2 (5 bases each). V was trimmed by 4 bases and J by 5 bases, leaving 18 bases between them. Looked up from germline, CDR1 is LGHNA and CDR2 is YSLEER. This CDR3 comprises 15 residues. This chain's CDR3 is CASSPQAGASDEQYF. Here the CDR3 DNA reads TGCGCCAGCAGCCCACAGGCGGGCGCATCGGACGAGCAGTACTTC.

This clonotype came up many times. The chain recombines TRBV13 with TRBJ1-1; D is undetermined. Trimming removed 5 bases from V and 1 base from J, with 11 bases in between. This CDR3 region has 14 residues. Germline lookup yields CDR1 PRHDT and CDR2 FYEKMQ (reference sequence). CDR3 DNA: TGTGCCAGCAGCCGACCGACAAGGAACACTGAAGCTTTCTTT. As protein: CASSRPTRNTEAFF.

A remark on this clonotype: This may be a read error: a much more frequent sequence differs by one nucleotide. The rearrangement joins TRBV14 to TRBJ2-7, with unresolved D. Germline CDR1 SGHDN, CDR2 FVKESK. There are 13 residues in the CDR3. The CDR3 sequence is CVSSHGSSYEQYF. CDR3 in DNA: TGTGTCAGCAGCCACGGCAGTTCCTACGAGCAGTACTTC.